This record concerns one TCR beta chain sequence. Its antigen is not known. The CDR3 is made up of 14 amino acids. Germline CDR1 reads SGHKS; CDR2 reads YYEKEE (reference sequence). V lost 2 bases, J lost 6 bases, and 14 bases lay in between. This sample is part of a study of T cell repertoires in cytomegalovirus infection. TCRdb processed the reads anew with MiXCR; each CDR3 protein has one entry. The sample has 300,000 to 400,000 distinct CDR3 sequences, 20% to 25% seen once. This clonotype was obtained from a human donor in good health (CMV status not recorded). Some clones in this sample may be carry-over from other donors' samples. Sequenced material: cultured PBMCs, taken from culture after CMV antigen stimulation. V is TRBV5-5 and J is TRBJ1-2, with D hard to call. CDR3 region: CASSFLGGWDGYTF. The CDR3 DNA reads TGTGCCAGCAGCTTTCTCGGAGGATGGGATGGCTACACCTTC. Full variable domain (remainder filled in from reference TRBV5-5 and TRBJ1-2): DAGVTQSPTHLIKTRGQQVTLRCSPISGHKSVSWYQQVLGQGPQFIFQYYEKEERGRGNFPDRFSARQFPNYSSELNVNALLLGDSALYLCASSFLGGWDGYTFGSGTRLTVV.